This entry lists 32 T cell receptor beta chains sequenced from one sample in a study of regulatory T cells in long-lasting Graves disease. Time point given: newly diagnosed GD, antithyroid drugs for less than 3 months. There was RNA extracted from PBMCs, and the TCR library was made from it. The authors built TCR beta libraries using iRepertoire HTBI primers and Arm-PCR of CDR3 regions. TCRdb independently ran MiXCR on the multiplex PCR reads; one entry per CDR3 protein. The table has 550,000 to 600,000 distinct CDR3 sequences, around 15% seen once. This same sample was also part of a study on T cells in Graves' hyperthyroidism and ophthalmopathy.

Sequences were derived from peripheral blood mononuclear cells (PBMCs), sampled at new diagnosis, from a patient treated with antithyroid drugs. Every receptor here comes from a man in his late teens or twenties with Graves disease.

There are many counts of this clonotype. This chain connects TRBV7-2 to TRBJ2-2, with 14 bases matching TRBD2. CDR1 and CDR2 from the germline V gene are SGHTA and FQGNSA. V shed 5 bases, J shed 9 bases, and the junction held 8 bases outside the gene matches. CDR3 length: 16 amino acids. The CDR3: CASSPGLAGGLRELFF. CDR3 nucleotide sequence: TGTGCCAGCAGCCCTGGACTAGCGGGAGGTTTAAGGGAGCTGTTTTTT. The variable domain in full, completed from reference TRBV7-2 and TRBJ2-2, reads GAGVSQSPSNKVTEKGKDVELRCDPISGHTALYWYRQSLGQGLEFLIYFQGNSAPDKSGLPSDRFSAERTGGSVSTLTIQRTQQEDSAVYLCASSPGLAGGLRELFFGEGSRLTVL.

This clonotype came up many times. CDR3 in DNA: TGTGCCAGCAGGCTAGCGGGACAAAGAGCTTTCTTT. Protein product: CASRLAGQRAFF. The V gene is TRBV28, the J gene TRBJ1-1; possibly TRBD1 for D (6 bases). The CDR3 is made up of 12 amino acids. Trimming shortened V by 6 bases and J by 10 bases, and 15 bases separated the two germline ends. Germline CDR1 is MDHEN and CDR2 is SYDVKM.

This clonotype was picked up many times. This sequence joins TRBV20-1 and TRBJ2-5; D is unclear. Germline CDR1 is DFQATT and CDR2 is SNEGSKA (reference sequence). Trimming shortened V by 3 bases and J by 3 bases, and 8 bases separated the two germline ends. The CDR3 totals 12 residues. The CDR3 reads CSASSRKETQYF. CDR3 nucleotide sequence: TGCAGTGCTAGTAGCAGGAAAGAGACCCAGTACTTC.

This chain joins TRBV20-1 and TRBJ2-3, with 10 bases fitting TRBD2. The CDR3 consists of 14 residues. CDR1 and CDR2 from the germline V gene are DFQATT and SNEGSKA (reference sequence). V dropped 3 bases and J dropped 5; count of bases not matched to a gene: 5. In DNA, the CDR3 is TGCAGTGCTAGTAGAGCGGGAGGGAAAGATACGCAGTATTTT. Translation: CSASRAGGKDTQYF.

The rearrangement joins TRBV7-2 to TRBJ2-2; D is ambiguous. This CDR3 contains 12 residues. V was cut by 4 bases and J by 9 bases, with 9 bases left in between. Germline lookup yields CDR1 SGHTA and CDR2 FQGNSA. CDR3 sequence: CASSSPRRELFF. In DNA, the CDR3 is TGTGCCAGCAGCTCCCCACGTCGGGAGCTGTTTTTT.

Ten or more counts support this clonotype. This chain connects TRBV28 to TRBJ2-4; 8 bases line up with TRBD2. The CDR3 is made up of 15 amino acids. CDR1 and CDR2 (germline): MDHEN, SYDVKM. V shed 2 bases, J shed 7 bases, and the junction held 7 bases outside the gene matches. The CDR3 loop reads CASSLPQRGRNIQYF. CDR3 nucleotide sequence: TGTGCCAGCAGTTTACCCCAGCGGGGGAGGAACATTCAGTACTTC.

This clonotype occurred many times. The CDR3 region has the DNA TGTGCCAGCAGCGACTTGACCACCGGGACAGATACGCAGTATTTT. Protein: CASSDLTTGTDTQYF. This chain connects TRBV7-8 to TRBJ2-3; D remains unclear. V lost 5 bases to trimming and J lost 3 bases, with 15 bases between them. The CDR3 contains 15 residues. Germline-derived CDR1 and CDR2 are SGHVS and FQNEAQ.

The rearrangement joins TRBV11-2 to TRBJ2-1, with D maybe TRBD2 (5 bases). Germline loops: CDR1 SGHAT, CDR2 FQNNGV. The ends were cut back, 4 bases at V and 5 bases at J, with 12 bases in the middle. CDR3 length: 14 amino acids. CDR3 DNA: TGTGCCAGCAGCTACGCCGCGGGCGACAATGAGCAGTTCTTC. It specifies CASSYAAGDNEQFF. Full variable domain (remainder filled in from reference TRBV11-2 and TRBJ2-1): EAGVAQSPRYKIIEKRQSVAFWCNPISGHATLYWYQQILGQGPKLLIQFQNNGVVDDSQLPKDRFSAERLKGVDSTLKIQPAKLEDSAVYLCASSYAAGDNEQFFGPGTRLTVL.

V is TRBV4-1 and J is TRBJ2-2; D not certain. The ends were cut back, 1 base at V and 6 bases at J, with 9 bases in the middle. The CDR3 covers 14 residues. The germline V gene encodes CDR1 MGHRA and CDR2 YSYEKL. CDR3 region: CASSQGPSPGELFF. DNA of the CDR3: TGCGCCAGCAGCCAAGGCCCCAGTCCCGGGGAGCTGTTTTTT.

This clonotype was recorded at least ten times. The rearrangement joins TRBV6-5 to TRBJ2-5; maybe TRBD2 (6 bases). The germline V gene encodes CDR1 MNHEY and CDR2 SVGAGI. The CDR3 contains 12 residues. With 4 bases removed from V and 3 bases from J, the gap between germline ends came to 6 bases. DNA of the CDR3: TGTGCCAGCAGTTTAGCGGAAGAGACCCAGTACTTC. This translates into CASSLAEETQYF.

A word on this clonotype: Just one base apart from a much larger clone, this may be a read error. The V and J genes are TRBV29-1 and TRBJ2-1, with 9 bases matching TRBD2. Germline CDR1 SQVTM, CDR2 ANQGSEA. With V trimmed by 1 base and J by 6 bases, 4 bases remained unmatched. CDR3 length: 14 residues. In DNA form, the CDR3 reads TGCAGCGTTGAAGGGACTAGCGCCCTCAATGAGCAGTTCTTC. Its translation is CSVEGTSALNEQFF.

This clonotype has at least ten counts. This CDR3 reads CASSSGPAGNTIYF. CDR3 DNA: TGTGCCAGCAGCTCCGGACCCGCTGGAAACACCATATATTTT. V is TRBV7-3 and J is TRBJ1-3, with D uncertain. This CDR3 contains 14 residues. V was trimmed by 4 bases and J by 2 bases, leaving 9 bases between them. Germline V gene lookup returns CDR1 SGHTA and CDR2 FQGTGA.

In its sample, this clonotype was seen a few times. This sequence joins TRBV12-3 or TRBV12-4 and TRBJ2-1, with a tentative D call TRBD1 (6 bases). The CDR3 consists of 16 residues. V was clipped by 6 bases and J by 5 bases, with 20 bases between them. CDR3 amino acids: CASSFGAWTEDNEQFF. The CDR3 coding sequence is TGTGCCAGCAGCTTTGGGGCCTGGACAGAGGACAATGAGCAGTTCTTC.

A few counts support this clonotype. V is TRBV12-3 or TRBV12-4 and J is TRBJ1-2; D ambiguous. V lost 8 bases and J lost 4, with 14 bases in between. This CDR3 has 13 residues. The CDR3 DNA sequence: TGTGCCAGCGCCGCGGAGGCCAGCTATGGCTACACCTTC. The encoded protein is CASAAEASYGYTF.

As for this clonotype: This may be a read error, as it is one base from a much larger clone. V usage is TRBV27 and J usage is TRBJ1-5, with 7 bases matching TRBD1. The V and J ends lost 6 bases and 1 base, in that order; junction bases with no gene match: 0. CDR1 is MNHEY, CDR2 SMNVEV, per germline (reference sequence). The CDR3 consists of 13 residues. In DNA, the CDR3 is TGTGCCAGCAGGGGACAGAGCAATCAGCCCCAGCATTTT. Encoded protein: CASRGQSNQPQHF.

This clonotype was counted ten times or more. V is TRBV15 and J is TRBJ2-1; possibly TRBD1 for D (5 bases). CDR3 size: 13 residues. Trimming removed 1 base at V and 14 bases at J, with 15 bases between. Germline CDR1 is LNHNV and CDR2 is YYDKDF (reference sequence). This chain's CDR3 is CATSRGTEAGKFF. CDR3 sequence (DNA): TGTGCCACCAGCAGAGGGACCGAGGCAGGGAAGTTCTTC.

In the case of this clonotype: An end of the junction differs from the germline gene, which may be a read error. Here the CDR3 reads CASSIAGGSGELFF. CDR3 DNA sequence: TGTGCCAGCAGTATAGCGGGAGGGTCCGGGGAGCTGTTTTTT. J is TRBJ2-2 and V is TRBV12-3 or TRBV12-4, with 11 bases matching TRBD2. The CDR3 is made up of 14 amino acids.

Worth noting for this clonotype: This sequence may be a read error, since a much larger clone differs from it by one base. The chain couples TRBV27 to TRBJ2-1, with D possibly TRBD2 on 5 matching bases. Gene TRBJ2-3 matches the end of the DNA better, so the J call may be wrong. The CDR3 loop spans 13 amino acids. Germline V gives CDR1 MNHEY, CDR2 SMNVEV (reference sequence). CDR3 nucleotide sequence: TGTGCCGGCAGTGCGCTCCTCGGACTGGCGCAGTATTTT. Residues: CAGSALLGLAQYF.

The table lists this clonotype with many counts. The rearrangement joins TRBV29-1 to TRBJ2-1; 9 bases map to TRBD2. V lost 5 bases and J lost 0; bases outside the gene matches: 8. The germline CDR1 and CDR2 sequences are SQVTM and ANQGSEA. CDR3 length equals 16 residues. CDR3 residues: CSVSGTSQSSYNEQFF. The CDR3 DNA reads as TGCAGCGTTTCCGGGACTAGCCAGAGCTCCTACAATGAGCAGTTCTTC.

The rearrangement uses TRBV5-1 and TRBJ1-1; possible D gene TRBD1, 6 bases. The CDR3 length is 14 residues. Germline CDR1 reads SGHRS; CDR2 reads YFSETQ. V lost 4 bases to trimming and J lost 4 bases, with 14 bases between them. CDR3 nucleotides: TGCGCCAGCAGCGCACAGGGTAAGGCCACTGAAGCTTTCTTT. Protein product: CASSAQGKATEAFF.

In this sample, this clonotype turned up many times. The chain has TRBV2 and TRBJ2-1; possibly TRBD1 or TRBD2 for D (5 bases each). V shed 3 bases and J shed 7 bases, with 7 bases lying between them. This CDR3 region has 12 residues. Germline V gene data show CDR1 as SNHLY and CDR2 as FYNNEI. CDR3 region: CASSEWGNEQFF. DNA for the CDR3: TGTGCCAGCAGTGAGTGGGGGAATGAGCAGTTCTTC.

This clonotype was found many times. The chain couples TRBV7-8 to TRBJ2-7; D gene uncertain. Germline loops: CDR1 SGHVS, CDR2 FQNEAQ. Trimming took off 5 bases at V and 2 bases at J, with 7 bases between the two ends. CDR3 size: 12 residues. The CDR3 here is CASSGRPYEQYF. For the CDR3, the DNA is TGTGCCAGCAGCGGCCGTCCCTACGAGCAGTACTTC.

On this clonotype: This sequence is one base from a far larger clone and is likely a read error. V gene TRBV2 combines with J gene TRBJ2-1, with D possibly TRBD1 on 6 matching bases. Germline values: CDR1 SNHLY, CDR2 FYNNEI. CDR3 size: 13 residues. The CDR3 sequence is CASSLLQGNGQFF. The CDR3 DNA sequence: TGTGCCAGCAGCTTACTCCAGGGGAATGGGCAGTTCTTC.

The chain has TRBV27 and TRBJ2-2; 10 nucleotides align to TRBD1. The CDR3 extends over 14 amino acids. Germline CDR1 MNHEY, CDR2 SMNVEV (reference sequence). V lost 4 bases, J lost 5 bases, and 1 base stayed unmatched. CDR3 in DNA: TGTGCCAGCAGTTGGGACAGGGGTACCGGGGAGCTGTTTTTT. Its translation is CASSWDRGTGELFF.

With respect to this clonotype: At one end, the junction sequence differs from germline, possibly due to a read error. This chain uses TRBV9 with TRBJ1-2; a weak D match, TRBD1 (5 bases). Germline V gene lookup returns CDR1 SGDLS and CDR2 YYNGEE. This CDR3 has 17 residues. The CDR3 DNA reads TGTGCCGGCAGCGTAGGAATAAGGGGCCGAGCTAACTATGGCTACACCTTC. Translated: CAGSVGIRGRANYGYTF.

Ten or more counts support this clonotype. This chain links TRBV20-1 with TRBJ2-5; 7 bases are a match to TRBD2. The V gene's germline CDR1 is DFQATT and CDR2 SNEGSKA (reference sequence). The CDR3 runs to 15 residues. V lost 1 base to trimming and J lost 5 bases; unmatched junction nucleotides: 10. The CDR3 region is CSARVGGGPWETQYF. The CDR3 region has the DNA TGCAGTGCTAGAGTGGGGGGAGGGCCTTGGGAGACCCAGTACTTC.

There are many counts of this clonotype. V and J are TRBV27 and TRBJ2-1; D is undetermined. The CDR3 has 13 residues. Germline-derived CDR1 and CDR2 are MNHEY and SMNVEV (reference sequence). V was clipped by 5 bases and J by 3 bases, with 8 bases between them. The CDR3 DNA reads TGTGCCAGCAGTGTACACAGCTACAATGAGCAGTTCTTC. This translates into CASSVHSYNEQFF.

This chain links TRBV4-3 with TRBJ2-7; 8 bases agree with TRBD2. This CDR3 region has 16 residues. V was pared by 4 bases and J by 3 bases, with 11 bases of the junction left unmatched. Germline V gene lookup returns CDR1 LGHNA and CDR2 YSLEER. CDR3 amino acids: CASSPQGGTRLYEQYF. The DNA for the CDR3 is TGCGCCAGCAGCCCGCAAGGCGGGACTAGACTCTACGAGCAGTACTTC.

The J gene is TRBJ2-7, the V gene TRBV7-6; possible D gene TRBD1, 5 bases. This CDR3 is built from 14 residues. The V and J ends lost 5 bases and 7 bases respectively, with 18 bases between them. The germline CDR1 and CDR2 sequences are SGHVS and FNYEAQ. CDR3 protein: CASSPGQGTREQYF. CDR3 in DNA: TGTGCCAGCAGCCCGGGCCAGGGAACAAGGGAGCAGTACTTC.

V and J are TRBV19 and TRBJ2-7, with 11 bases identical to TRBD2. CDR3 length: 15 amino acids. V lost 6 bases and J lost 5; bases outside the gene matches: 9. The germline gives CDR1 LNHDA, CDR2 SQIVND (reference sequence). CDR3 bases: TGTGCCAGTAGCCGTGTAGCGGGAGGGCCCCACGAGCAGTACTTC. Translation gives CASSRVAGGPHEQYF.

The chain combines TRBV6-2 or TRBV6-3 with TRBJ2-1; weak D call: TRBD2 (6 bases). CDR3 length: 15 residues. The germline V gene encodes CDR1 MNHEY and CDR2 SVGEGT. Trimming left V 5 bases short and J 8 bases short, with 19 bases between. The CDR3 region has the DNA TGTGCCAGCAGTGAAAACGGATCCAAGCGGGATGAGCAGTTCTTC. Protein sequence: CASSENGSKRDEQFF.

Ten or more counts support this clonotype. The chain recombines TRBV18 with TRBJ1-1; 7 nucleotides line up with TRBD1. Germline V gene lookup returns CDR1 KGHSH and CDR2 LQKENI. The CDR3 runs 17 residues. Unmatched junction bases numbered 8, after V lost 0 bases and J lost 1 base. In DNA form, the CDR3 reads TGTGCCAGCTCACCACCCGAAGAGGGGGCTGGGAACACTGAAGCTTTCTTT. Its protein product is CASSPPEEGAGNTEAFF.